Following are 8 T cell receptor beta chains from one sample sequenced in a study of T-cell reconstitution after alpha-beta-depleted transplantation in children. The TCRbeta library incorporated unique molecular identifiers. TCRdb fed the PCR reads into MiXCR, producing one record per CDR3 protein. Of 440,000 or so distinct CDR3 sequences listed, roughly 43% are singletons. The material was PBMCs, obtained before TCRalphabeta/CD19-depleted stem cell transplant. These receptors were taken from a girl aged 2-15 years with aplastic anemia, due to receive a stem cell transplant.

In DNA form, the CDR3 reads TGTGCCACCAGTGATGATGTATCCGGGGCCAACGTCCTGACTTTC. Protein product: CATSDDVSGANVLTF. The genes are TRBV24-1 and TRBJ2-6; D gene ambiguous. V lost 3 bases and J lost 4, with 9 bases in between. The CDR3 length is 15 residues. The germline V gene has CDR1 KGHDR and CDR2 SFDVKD.

The chain couples TRBV20-1 to TRBJ2-5; 8 bases fit TRBD2. The CDR3 runs 13 residues. Germline CDR1 is DFQATT and CDR2 is SNEGSKA (reference sequence). V gave up 6 bases and J gave up 2 bases; unmatched junction bases: 5. CDR3 sequence (DNA): TGCAGTGCCGAGGCGGGAGGACAAGAGACCCAGTACTTC. As protein: CSAEAGGQETQYF.

The chain couples TRBV11-1 to TRBJ2-5, with 12 positions matching TRBD1. The germline V gene has CDR1 SGHAT and CDR2 FQDESV (reference sequence). V shed 5 bases, J shed 5 bases, and the junction held 6 bases outside the gene matches. The CDR3 consists of 15 residues. The CDR3 reads CASSRAGQGAETQYF. In nucleotides, the CDR3 is TGTGCCAGCAGCCGGGCGGGACAGGGGGCGGAGACCCAGTACTTC.

V and J are TRBV10-3 and TRBJ2-7, with D maybe TRBD2 (5 bases). The CDR3 extends over 14 amino acids. Trimming stripped 6 bases from V and 4 bases from J, with 16 bases between. Germline CDR1 reads ENHRY; CDR2 reads SYGVKD. CDR3 sequence: CAIRKGIWEYEQYF. In DNA, the CDR3 is TGTGCCATCAGGAAGGGTATATGGGAGTACGAGCAGTACTTC.

There are a few counts of this clonotype. The CDR3 coding sequence is TGTGCCTGGAGTAGGCAGGGTGGTATTAGAGAGACCCAGTACTTC. It encodes CAWSRQGGIRETQYF. The rearrangement links TRBV30 to TRBJ2-5; TRBD1 is a possible D gene (5 bases). There are 15 residues in the CDR3. Germline V lookup: CDR1 GTSNPN, CDR2 SVGIG (reference sequence). V was cut by 2 bases and J by 4 bases, with 17 bases left in between.

In its sample, this clonotype was seen many times. V is TRBV28 and J is TRBJ2-1, with TRBD1 matching 7 bases. J gave up 7 bases and V 10 bases, and 7 bases lay outside the gene matches. The CDR3 is 12 amino acids. In germline, CDR1 is MDHEN, CDR2 SYDVKM. The CDR3: CATRDSLNEQFF. The CDR3 DNA reads as TGTGCCACCCGGGACAGCCTAAATGAGCAGTTCTTC.

The chain carries TRBV20-1 and TRBJ2-1; TRBD2 matches at 9 bases. The CDR3 sequence is 17 residues long. V shed 0 bases and J 0 bases; nucleotides not matched to a gene: 6. Per the germline V gene, CDR1 is DFQATT and CDR2 is SNEGSKA (reference sequence). The chain's CDR3 is CSARDSGSGSSYNEQFF. The CDR3 bases are TGCAGTGCTAGAGATTCGGGTAGCGGGAGCTCCTACAATGAGCAGTTCTTC.

The rearrangement uses TRBV20-1 and TRBJ2-7; tentative D call: TRBD2 (7 bases). The germline V and J ends were trimmed by 6 bases and 6 bases, with 18 bases remaining between them. This CDR3 has 13 residues. In germline, CDR1 is DFQATT, CDR2 SNEGSKA (reference sequence). The CDR3 protein is CSAPSRGPGEQYF. The CDR3 DNA reads as TGCAGTGCCCCATCGCGGGGGCCGGGCGAGCAGTACTTC.